A single T cell receptor (beta chain) is shown here with its context. This specimen comes from a study of blood T cell repertoires in COVID-19. Study background: Some COVID-19 samples were acute and others convalescent; all came from the United States, Italy and Spain. T cells, B-cell-depleted T cells, or PBMCs provided the cDNA or gDNA that served as material.

This CDR3 comprises 13 residues. Germline CDR1 reads KGHDR; CDR2 reads SFDVKD. The trim removed 4 bases at V and 13 bases at J, leaving 7 bases unmatched. Original handling: Amplification of reference gene primers was used by the study to estimate nucleated cell counts. Clones were read by immunoSEQ multiplex PCR, and TCRdb kept only the in-frame ones, dropping some. V and J calls and clone size are those listed in that table; D and trimming were worked out from the DNA. The table shows 100,000 or so clones, with approximately 90% occurring only once. The chain couples TRBV24-1 to TRBJ2-2, with 8 nucleotides matching TRBD1. This clonotype was sampled from a woman older than 75 with acute or convalescent COVID-19. The sample was peripheral blood. The CDR3 DNA reads as TGTGCCACCAGTGACCGGACAGGGAAAGGGCTGTTTTTT. Amino acids: CATSDRTGKGLFF.